This T cell receptor (beta chain) was sequenced during a study of radiation and T cells in renal cell carcinoma (dated by TCRdb to 2018 to 2020). Broadly, across the study: A total of some 55 samples underwent TCR beta sequencing, made up of roughly 26 tumors and about 27 peripheral blood samples. The last blood draw occurred 4 weeks after radiation, at the same time as nephrectomy. In the 53 samples combined, 4,016,671 unique CDR3 nucleotide sequences were found, encoding 3,000,000 or so unique CDR3 amino acid sequences. What the work shows at the level of the full study, not this receptor alone: Effects of radiation dose or scheduling on the TCR repertoire could not be addressed with the single-armed trial design. Blood repertoire dynamics were not followed beyond 4 weeks after treatment. In blood, the top tumor clonotypes increased between baseline and 2 weeks post-radiation and then shrank by 4 weeks, which suggests that tumor-resident clones expanded only transiently. Because pretreatment tumor biopsies were not available, the study could not determine whether clonotypes were already present within the tumor at baseline.

The sample's time point label is to be understood as: blood 4 weeks post-SBRT, at nephrectomy. In the paper's terms, the treatment or condition label means: 15 Gy SBRT to primary tumor, nephrectomy 4 weeks later. Samples were obtained from a clinical trial, in which 15 Gy stereotactic body radiation therapy was delivered to primary renal cell carcinomas and nephrectomy was performed 4 weeks later. Serial peripheral blood from radiation-treated patients was sampled at baseline, 2 weeks and 4 weeks after SBRT to track tumor-enriched clonotypes. Every patient's renal cell carcinoma showed clear cell pathology. The QIAamp DNA Blood Mini Kit (Qiagen) was used to prepare genomic DNA for TCR sequencing. Only samples passing all quality control checks were included in the analyses. In the germline V gene, CDR1 corresponds to KGHSH and CDR2 to LQKENI. V lost 8 bases and J lost 0 bases; the stretch between them is 19 bases long. Including cysteine and phenylalanine, the CDR3 has 16 amino acids. Solely the CDR3 DNA is kept, with 48 bases framed from the first base.

The count of this clone is one. Its antigen is still unknown. Base qualities are not at hand, and no much larger clone is one base apart. Following the manufacturer's recommendations, the immunoSEQ kit was used to generate TCR beta libraries from genomic DNA. Library preparation used a first multiplex PCR with proprietary primers, then a second PCR adding unique barcodes, with bead cleanups after each round. Each sample batch included a kit-provided positive control reaction and a negative control reaction. The final libraries underwent checking on an Agilent 4200 TapeStation D1000 ScreenTape, volumetric pooling, and quantification by qPCR. Sequencing ran on an Illumina NextSeq500 with a MidOutput 150-cycle cartridge, using 156 Read1 and 15 Index1 cycles with kit custom primers. The pooled library was loaded at 0.95 to 1 pM, with a 20% PhiX control spiked in. On the study's bioinformatics: Vendor-processed data were analyzed in R, and a clonotype was defined as all T cells sharing the same CDR3 nucleotide sequence. For clone abundance analyses, frequencies were normalized to the 10,000 most abundant clones per sample. Public T cell clones, averaging fewer than five per sample, were removed before analysis. Tumor-enriched clonotypes and baseline blood-enriched clonotypes were defined as those with an abundance difference of at least 32-fold between compartments. A beta-binomial differential abundance model was used to identify clonotypes that expanded or contracted between blood time points. Tumor-blood repertoire similarity was measured with the Baroni-Urbani and Buser coefficient, and groups were compared using two-tailed Wilcoxon tests in R. The table comes from immuneACCESS by way of TCRdb, which keeps in-frame sequences with V and J called. Part of the clones is missing from these tables; in studies checked, under half for an unresolved V gene and the rest for unknown reasons. V and J calls and clone size are as listed in that table; D and trimming were resolved from the DNA. Within this sample are approximately 65,000 clones, with around 80% of them counted one time only. The leading ten clones occupy around 6.8% of the sample.

The sequence derives from a man aged 60 to 69 with renal cell carcinoma. The sequence joins TRBV18 to TRBJ1-1; the D gene is perhaps TRBD1, on 5 matching bases. Here the sequenced sample was blood, taken from a patient whose treatment included radiotherapy and nephrectomy. CDR3 protein: CASRPGTDTMNTEAFF. The nucleotides are TGTGCCAGCCGTCCCGGGACGGATACTATGAACACTGAAGCTTTCTTT. Outside the CDR3, residues come from the reference TRBV18 and TRBJ1-1 proteins, so the full variable domain is: NAGVMQNPRHLVRRRGQEARLRCSPMKGHSHVYWYRQLPEEGLKFMVYLQKENIIDESGMPKERFSAEFPKEGPSILRIQQVVRGDSAAYFCASRPGTDTMNTEAFFGQGTRLTVV.